This T cell receptor beta chain stems from a study of T cells in women clearing cervical HPV infection. The overall study: Only a few women had HLA typing results available.

V lost 0 bases, J lost 5 bases, and 9 bases stayed unmatched. CDR3 size: 17 residues. Germline CDR1 reads KGHSH; CDR2 reads LQKENI. Sequenced by immunoSEQ multiplex PCR; TCRdb stores in-frame clones only, minus some. This sample's clone table lists some 23,000 clones. Study-wide results and limits: Combining TCR richness with V gene abundances gave roughly 0.84 AUC. Repertoire richness, not evenness, was significantly elevated in CIN3+ cases versus controls.

Note on this clone: Its cognate antigen is unknown. The CDR3 end falls 3 residues outside the read, so it is completed with the germline J gene.

V gene TRBV18 combines with J gene TRBJ1-2; TRBD1 agrees at 10 bases. The sequence derives from a woman between 18 and 70 years old with a cervical HPV16 infection that either progressed to CIN3+ or cleared (not recorded which). Sequencing used blood buffy coat. The part of the CDR3 DNA that was read is TGTGCCAGCTCACCACCTGGACAGGGGGTCGCTCCGTATGGC. Translating it yields CASSPPGQGVAPYG. The CDR3 reads in full as CASSPPGQGVAPYGYTF.